Listed below are T cell receptor beta chains from one sample, sequenced in a study of CD8 T cells in Susac syndrome. MiXCR, run by TCRdb on the immunoSEQ multiplex PCR reads, gives a single entry per CDR3 protein. The sample carries a few hundred thousand distinct CDR3 sequences, 94% recorded once. Input material: CD4+ T cells from PBMCs. The receptor source for this set is a human donor with Susac syndrome. Both conserved end residues are part of each CDR3. The D gene is left open where the match is weak. Where a row states a size, it is once, few, many or the class of an expanded clone; other rows omit it.

d_gene	j_gene	v_gene	abundance	CDR3aa	CDR3nt
.	TRBJ2-5	TRBV11-2	.	CASSLTGFQETQYF	TGTGCCAGCAGCCTTACAGGGTTCCAAGAGACCCAGTACTTC
.	TRBJ2-5	TRBV5-1	.	CASSSGTDSLGQETQYF	TGCGCCAGCAGCTCCGGTACGGACAGTTTGGGCCAAGAGACCCAGTACTTC
TRBD1	TRBJ2-7	TRBV5-1	.	CASGPTSGTGTYEQYF	TGCGCCAGTGGACCTACTTCCGGGACAGGGACCTACGAGCAGTACTTC
.	TRBJ2-7	TRBV5-1	.	CASSRGEDSSYEQYF	TGCGCCAGCAGCCGGGGGGAGGACAGCTCCTACGAGCAGTACTTC
.	TRBJ1-5	TRBV7-2	.	CASSTRTASNQPQHF	TGTGCCAGCAGCACCCGGACAGCTAGCAATCAGCCCCAGCATTTT
.	TRBJ1-2	TRBV4-2	.	CASSQERGLDGYTF	TGTGCCAGCAGCCAAGAACGGGGGTTAGATGGCTACACCTTC
.	TRBJ1-4	TRBV9	.	CASTRGPYANEKLFF	TGTGCCAGCACCAGGGGACCCTATGCTAATGAAAAACTGTTTTTT
TRBD1	TRBJ1-1	TRBV2	.	CASSQDRDREAFF	TGTGCCAGCAGCCAGGACAGGGATAGAGAAGCTTTCTTT
TRBD1	TRBJ1-4	TRBV2	.	CASSEEGGTGNEKLFF	TGTGCCAGCAGTGAAGAAGGGGGGACAGGGAACGAAAAACTGTTTTTT
.	TRBJ2-3	TRBV7-2	.	CASISRLADTQYF	TGTGCCAGCATCTCAAGACTAGCAGATACGCAGTATTTT
.	TRBJ2-7	TRBV29-1	few	CSVLGASYEQYF	TGCAGCGTTTTAGGGGCATCCTACGAGCAGTACTTC
.	TRBJ2-5	TRBV2	.	CASRNTDRDQETQYF	TGTGCCAGCAGAAACACGGACAGAGACCAAGAGACCCAGTACTTC
.	TRBJ2-7	TRBV6-2/TRBV6-3	.	CASTQTLTGSHEQYF	TGTGCCAGCACCCAGACGTTGACGGGGTCGCACGAGCAGTACTTC
.	TRBJ1-1	TRBV6-2/TRBV6-3	.	CASSHTSQGTYTEAFF	TGTGCCAGCAGTCACACGTCCCAGGGGACCTACACTGAAGCTTTCTTT
.	TRBJ1-1	TRBV29-1	.	CSSGSDEAFF	TGCAGCAGTGGGAGTGATGAAGCTTTCTTT
.	TRBJ1-1	TRBV29-1	.	CSVLQGAEAFF	TGCAGCGTCCTACAAGGGGCTGAAGCTTTCTTT
TRBD1	TRBJ2-3	TRBV20-1	.	CSAYLRDRGSTDTQYF	TGCAGTGCCTACCTTCGGGACAGGGGGAGCACAGATACGCAGTATTTT
TRBD1	TRBJ1-1	TRBV11-1	.	CASSLSVPDRGRIRTFF	TGTGCCAGCAGCTTAAGCGTTCCGGACAGGGGGCGGATTCGAACTTTCTTT
.	TRBJ1-6	TRBV5-1	.	CASSLAGNSPLHF	TGCGCCAGCAGCTTGGCTGGTAACTCACCCCTCCACTTT
TRBD1	TRBJ1-3	TRBV9	.	CASGPTGGFNTIYF	TGTGCCAGCGGTCCCACAGGGGGGTTTAACACCATATATTTT
.	TRBJ1-1	TRBV7-3	.	CASSSQGDNTEAFF	TGTGCCAGCAGCTCACAGGGAGATAACACTGAAGCTTTCTTT
.	TRBJ1-3	TRBV6-5	.	CASSYRQLSGNTIYF	TGTGCCAGCAGTTACCGGCAGCTCTCTGGAAACACCATATATTTT
TRBD1	TRBJ2-2	TRBV7-9	.	CASSWGQSGELFF	TGTGCCAGCAGCTGGGGACAGTCCGGGGAGCTGTTTTTT
.	TRBJ1-1	TRBV12-5	.	CASGLRVDNTEAFF	TGTGCTAGTGGTCTGAGGGTGGATAACACTGAAGCTTTCTTT
TRBD1	TRBJ1-5	TRBV20-1	once	CSAHRGGQPQHF	TGCAGTGCACACAGGGGGGGTCAGCCCCAGCATTTT
.	TRBJ1-6	TRBV2	once	CASSGDGVGPLHF	TGTGCCAGCAGTGGGGACGGAGTGGGACCCCTCCACTTT
TRBD1	TRBJ2-5	TRBV2	.	CASSYRGIGGETQYF	TGTGCCAGCAGTTACAGGGGAATAGGAGGAGAGACCCAGTACTTC
TRBD2	TRBJ2-1	TRBV20-1	.	CSVRGGLAPNGEQFF	TGCAGTGTTCGTGGGGGACTAGCACCGAATGGGGAGCAGTTCTTC
.	TRBJ1-1	TRBV20-1	.	CSAVNRAWRTEAFF	TGCAGTGCCGTGAACCGGGCCTGGAGGACTGAAGCTTTCTTT
.	TRBJ1-2	TRBV28	.	CASSLNGYTF	TGTGCCAGCAGTTTGAATGGCTACACCTTC
.	TRBJ2-7	TRBV20-1	.	CSARDPRDPLYEQYF	TGCAGTGCTAGAGATCCCAGGGACCCTCTCTACGAGCAGTACTTC
TRBD2	TRBJ2-3	TRBV7-2	.	CASSLGAGGPDTQYF	TGTGCCAGCAGCTTAGGAGCGGGGGGACCAGATACGCAGTATTTT
TRBD2	TRBJ2-3	TRBV20-1	once	CSARASGVEDTQYF	TGCAGTGCTAGGGCTAGCGGGGTGGAAGATACGCAGTATTTT
.	TRBJ1-1	TRBV12-3/TRBV12-4	.	CASSSSIHDTEAFF	TGTGCCAGCAGCTCCTCCATCCACGACACTGAAGCTTTCTTT
.	TRBJ2-4	TRBV19	.	CASGEGIGNIQYF	TGTGCCAGTGGTGAGGGTATAGGAAACATTCAGTACTTC
.	TRBJ1-5	TRBV20-1	.	CSARDLGLPSNQPQHF	TGCAGTGCTAGAGATTTGGGGCTACCTAGCAATCAGCCCCAGCATTTT
.	TRBJ1-1	TRBV6-5	few	CASSYQGMNTEAFF	TGTGCCAGCAGTTACCAGGGGATGAACACTGAAGCTTTCTTT
TRBD1	TRBJ1-6	TRBV7-2	.	CASSLSTGTANSPLHF	TGTGCCAGCAGCTTATCTACTGGGACAGCAAATTCACCCCTCCACTTT
TRBD2	TRBJ2-1	TRBV6-5	.	CASSYVRGGSNEQFF	TGTGCCAGCAGTTACGTCCGGGGGGGGTCTAATGAGCAGTTCTTC
.	TRBJ2-2	TRBV25-1	once	CASRDSPTGELFF	TGTGCCAGCAGGGACAGCCCCACCGGGGAGCTGTTTTTT
TRBD1	TRBJ1-6	TRBV6-2/TRBV6-3	.	CASSYGTGSSPLHF	TGTGCCAGCAGTTACGGGACAGGCTCTTCACCCCTCCACTTT
TRBD1	TRBJ2-5	TRBV3-1	once	CASSLGQGKETQYF	TGTGCCAGCAGCCTGGGACAGGGGAAAGAGACCCAGTACTTC
TRBD1	TRBJ1-1	TRBV12-3/TRBV12-4	.	CASSFQIGTALEAFF	TGTGCCAGCAGTTTTCAGATCGGGACAGCCCTTGAAGCTTTCTTT
TRBD2	TRBJ2-3	TRBV7-2	.	CASSPFGGGATNTQYF	TGTGCCAGCAGCCCTTTTGGCGGGGGGGCCACGAATACGCAGTATTTT